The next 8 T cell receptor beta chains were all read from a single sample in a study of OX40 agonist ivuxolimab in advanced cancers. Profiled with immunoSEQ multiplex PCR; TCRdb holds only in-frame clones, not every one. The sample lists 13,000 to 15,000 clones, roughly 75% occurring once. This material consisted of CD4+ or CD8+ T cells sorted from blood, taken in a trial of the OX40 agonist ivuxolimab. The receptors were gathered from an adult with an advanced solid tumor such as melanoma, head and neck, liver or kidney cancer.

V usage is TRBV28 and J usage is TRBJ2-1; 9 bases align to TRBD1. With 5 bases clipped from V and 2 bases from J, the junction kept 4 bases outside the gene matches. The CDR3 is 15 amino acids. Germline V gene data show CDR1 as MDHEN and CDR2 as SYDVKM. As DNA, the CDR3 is TGTGCCAGCAGTATCAGACAGGGGGCCTACAATGAGCAGTTCTTC. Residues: CASSIRQGAYNEQFF.

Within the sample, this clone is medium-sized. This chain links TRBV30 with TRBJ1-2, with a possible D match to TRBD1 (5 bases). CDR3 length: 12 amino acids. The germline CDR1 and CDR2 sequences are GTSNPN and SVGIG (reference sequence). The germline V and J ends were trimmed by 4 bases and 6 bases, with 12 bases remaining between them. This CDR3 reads CAWTAGRDGYTF. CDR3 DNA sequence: TGTGCCTGGACAGCAGGGAGGGATGGCTACACCTTC. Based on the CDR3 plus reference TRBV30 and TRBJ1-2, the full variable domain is SQTIHQWPATLVQPVGSPLSLECTVEGTSNPNLYWYRQAAGRGLQLLFYSVGIGQISSEVPQNLSASRPQDRQFILSSKKLLLSDSGFYLCAWTAGRDGYTFGSGTRLTVV.

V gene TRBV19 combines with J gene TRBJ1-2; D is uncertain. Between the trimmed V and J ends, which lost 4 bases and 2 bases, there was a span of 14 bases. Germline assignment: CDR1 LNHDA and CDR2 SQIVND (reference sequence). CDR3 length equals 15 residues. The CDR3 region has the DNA TGTGCCAGTAGTACCCCCCACGGCCAAAACTATGGCTACACCTTC. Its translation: CASSTPHGQNYGYTF.

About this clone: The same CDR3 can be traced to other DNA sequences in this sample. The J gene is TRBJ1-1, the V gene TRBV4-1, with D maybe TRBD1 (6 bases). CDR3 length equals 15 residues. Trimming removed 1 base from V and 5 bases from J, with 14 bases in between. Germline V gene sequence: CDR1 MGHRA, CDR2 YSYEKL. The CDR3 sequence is CASSQGGQLRTEAFF. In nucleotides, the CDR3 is TGCGCCAGCAGCCAAGGAGGACAGCTCCGGACTGAAGCTTTCTTT.

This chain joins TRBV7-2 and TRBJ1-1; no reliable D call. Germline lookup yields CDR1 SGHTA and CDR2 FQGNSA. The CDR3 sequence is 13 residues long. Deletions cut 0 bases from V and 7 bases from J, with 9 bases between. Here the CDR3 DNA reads TGTGCCAGCAGCTTAGCGTCGGTAGGTGAAGCTTTCTTT. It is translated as CASSLASVGEAFF.

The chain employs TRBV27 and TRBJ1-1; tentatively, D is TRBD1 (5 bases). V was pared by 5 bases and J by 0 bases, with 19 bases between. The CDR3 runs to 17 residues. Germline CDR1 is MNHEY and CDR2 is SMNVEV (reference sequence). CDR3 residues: CASSRRQIMGVNTEAFF. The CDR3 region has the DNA TGTGCCAGCAGTCGAAGACAGATCATGGGGGTGAACACTGAAGCTTTCTTT.

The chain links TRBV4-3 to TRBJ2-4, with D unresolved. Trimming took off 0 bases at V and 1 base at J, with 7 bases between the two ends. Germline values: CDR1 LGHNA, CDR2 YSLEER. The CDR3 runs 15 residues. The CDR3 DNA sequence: TGCGCCAGCAGCCAAGATGCAGTTGCCAAAAACATTCAGTACTTC. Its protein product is CASSQDAVAKNIQYF.

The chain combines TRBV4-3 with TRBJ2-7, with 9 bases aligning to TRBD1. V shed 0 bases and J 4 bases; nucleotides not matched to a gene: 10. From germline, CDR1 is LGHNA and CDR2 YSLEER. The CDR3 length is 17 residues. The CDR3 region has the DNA TGCGCCAGCAGCCAAGATGGTCCCGGGACAGGGCTATACGAGCAGTACTTC. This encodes CASSQDGPGTGLYEQYF.